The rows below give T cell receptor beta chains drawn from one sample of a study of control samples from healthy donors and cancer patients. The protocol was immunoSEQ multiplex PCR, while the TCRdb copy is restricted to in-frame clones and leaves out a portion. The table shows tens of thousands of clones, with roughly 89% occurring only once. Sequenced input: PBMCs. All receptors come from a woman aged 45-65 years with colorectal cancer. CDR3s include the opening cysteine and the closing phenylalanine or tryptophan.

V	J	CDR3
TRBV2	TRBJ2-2	CASCGWGVDTGELFF
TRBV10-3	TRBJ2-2	CAISPDRGVSGELFF
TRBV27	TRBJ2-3	CASSLIGAGQGTDTQYF
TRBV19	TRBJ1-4	CAIRPGRATNEKLFF
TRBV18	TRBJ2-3	CASSGGTSGSTDTQYF
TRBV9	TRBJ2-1	CASSVGGMNEQFF
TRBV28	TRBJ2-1	CASSSAAGGYNEQFF
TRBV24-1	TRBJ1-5	CATSDFLTEGPQHF
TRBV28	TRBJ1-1	CASSFMQGNTEAFF
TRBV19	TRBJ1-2	CASSRSISEGNYGYTF
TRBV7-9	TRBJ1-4	CASGGTVVTTNEKLFF